What follows are 19 T cell receptor beta chains derived from one specimen sequenced in a study of blood T cell repertoires in COVID-19. Repertoires were generated with immunoSEQ multiplex PCR, while TCRdb's copy carries only in-frame clones and drops some. The sample records 80,000 to 100,000 clones, about 91% being singletons. The sample consisted of peripheral blood. The source is a human donor with active COVID-19. The donor label of this sample is uncertain.

The J gene is TRBJ2-3, the V gene TRBV29-1, with D perhaps matching TRBD1 (8 bases). The CDR3 sequence is 15 residues long. The germline V gene has CDR1 SQVTM and CDR2 ANQGSEA. V was clipped by 5 bases and J by 6 bases, with 21 bases between them. As DNA, the CDR3 is TGCAGCGTTTTAAGCGGACAGGGAGGGGCCGATACGCAGTATTTT. Translation: CSVLSGQGGADTQYF.

To note about this clone: This CDR3 is also generated by other DNA sequences in the sample. The V and J genes are TRBV9 and TRBJ2-3; 9 bases match TRBD2. The CDR3 is 16 residues long. CDR1 and CDR2 from the germline V gene are SGDLS and YYNGEE. V lost 0 bases and J lost 3; bases outside the gene matches: 5. For the CDR3, the DNA is TGTGCCAGCAGCGTAGCGGCGGGGGGGCCGACAGATACGCAGTATTTT. This encodes CASSVAAGGPTDTQYF.

V usage is TRBV21-1 and J usage is TRBJ2-3; the table's D call TRBD2 went unverified against the DNA. TRBV21-1 is designated a pseudogene. The CDR3 has 15 amino acids. The CDR3, as DNA: TGTGCCAGCAGCAAAGCGTTTTCGGCGGTCGGTACGCAGTATTTT. This codes for CASSKAFSAVGTQYF.

This clone appeared a single time. This chain joins TRBV6-6 and TRBJ2-3, with TRBD1 identical over 7 bases. Unmatched junction bases numbered 7, after V lost 3 bases and J lost 1 base. This CDR3 has 16 residues. Germline V gene sequence: CDR1 MNHNY, CDR2 SVGAGI (reference sequence). CDR3 protein: CASSYRDRVGTDTQYF. In DNA, the CDR3 is TGTGCCAGCAGTTATCGCGACAGGGTGGGCACAGATACGCAGTATTTT.

This chain uses TRBV27 with TRBJ2-6, with 8 bases identical to TRBD1. Germline CDR1 and CDR2: MNHEY and SMNVEV (reference sequence). V lost 6 bases and J lost 2; bases outside the gene matches: 9. The CDR3 has 17 amino acids. The CDR3 DNA reads as TGTGCCAGCAGCTCTGGACAGGGAGGCCCTGGGGCCAACGTCCTGACTTTC. This gives the protein CASSSGQGGPGANVLTF.

V usage is TRBV9 and J usage is TRBJ2-2; TRBD1 might be the D (6 bases). Germline CDR1 SGDLS, CDR2 YYNGEE. V gave up 2 bases and J gave up 2 bases, with 13 bases separating them. The CDR3 consists of 16 residues. CDR3 residues: CASSVTGITNTGELFF. DNA of the CDR3: TGTGCCAGCAGCGTTACAGGGATTACTAACACCGGGGAGCTGTTTTTT.

The rearrangement links TRBV25-1 to TRBJ2-2; 7 positions agree with TRBD1. CDR1 is MGHDK, CDR2 SYGVNS, per germline. This CDR3 contains 15 residues. Trimming cost V 7 bases and J 0 bases; bases outside gene matches: 5. The CDR3 DNA reads TGTGCCAGCAATCACAGGGGCGCGAACACCGGGGAGCTGTTTTTT. This codes for CASNHRGANTGELFF.

The chain employs TRBV3-1 (or the pseudogene TRBV3-2) and TRBJ1-2; TRBD1 matches 7 bases. The V and J ends lost 6 bases and 0 bases, in that order; junction bases with no gene match: 10. The germline V gene encodes CDR1 LGHDT and CDR2 YNNKEL (reference sequence). The CDR3 is made up of 16 amino acids. CDR3 sequence reads: CASSYYRQGSNYGYTF. DNA of the CDR3: TGTGCCAGCAGTTACTACCGACAGGGCTCTAACTATGGCTACACCTTC.

This chain links TRBV14 with TRBJ2-3; 7 nucleotides line up with TRBD1. Germline assignment: CDR1 SGHDN and CDR2 FVKESK. V lost 1 base and J lost 6; bases outside the gene matches: 7. The CDR3 sequence is 15 residues long. DNA for the CDR3: TGTGCCAGCAGCCAAGGCGAGGGGGCGGCTGATACGCAGTATTTT. This codes for CASSQGEGAADTQYF.

The chain combines TRBV19 with TRBJ1-1; 7 positions agree with TRBD1. Looked up from germline, CDR1 is LNHDA and CDR2 is SQIVND (reference sequence). Trimming at V came to 5 bases and at J to 3 bases, leaving 12 bases not matched to a gene. The CDR3 has 16 residues. The CDR3 is CASSLRDSDVHTEAFF. The CDR3 nucleotides are TGTGCCAGTAGTCTCCGGGACAGTGACGTCCACACTGAAGCTTTCTTT.

J is TRBJ1-6 and V is TRBV2; D gene unclear. The CDR3 has 15 residues. V shed 1 base and J shed 8 bases, with 12 bases lying between them. Germline V gene sequence: CDR1 SNHLY, CDR2 FYNNEI. The CDR3 sequence is CASSEGVPSDSPLHF. The CDR3 DNA is TGTGCCAGCAGTGAAGGAGTGCCGAGTGATTCACCCCTCCACTTT.

The chain links TRBV9 to TRBJ2-1; 11 bases are shared with TRBD2. Germline V CDR1 and CDR2: SGDLS, YYNGEE. V shed 4 bases, J shed 13 bases, and the junction held 10 bases outside the gene matches. There are 14 residues in the CDR3. The CDR3: CASSFSGGASAQFF. The CDR3, as DNA: TGTGCCAGCAGCTTTAGCGGGGGGGCCTCGGCCCAGTTCTTC.

This clone was recorded once. The chain combines TRBV2 with TRBJ2-1; D is unclear. CDR1 is SNHLY and CDR2 is FYNNEI in the germline V gene. V was shortened by 6 bases and J by 4 bases, with 4 bases between the two germline ends. This CDR3 is 11 amino acids long. CDR3 coding DNA: TGTGCCAGCAGCTATTACAATGAGCAGTTCTTC. Residues: CASSYYNEQFF.

The genes are TRBV11-2 and TRBJ2-3; 11 bases are shared with TRBD2. The V and J ends lost 5 bases and 2 bases, in that order; junction bases with no gene match: 3. The CDR3 spans 15 residues. Germline values: CDR1 SGHAT, CDR2 FQNNGV. CDR3 loop: CASSRSGGATDTQYF. CDR3 coding DNA: TGTGCCAGCAGCCGTAGCGGGGGGGCCACAGATACGCAGTATTTT.

The chain recombines TRBV9 with TRBJ1-4; TRBD1 matches at 7 bases. This CDR3 contains 15 residues. Germline CDR1 SGDLS, CDR2 YYNGEE. V was pared by 3 bases and J by 2 bases, with 4 bases of the junction left unmatched. CDR3 nucleotide sequence: TGTGCCAGCAGCGGAAAGGGACAGACTAATGAAAAACTGTTTTTT. This codes for CASSGKGQTNEKLFF.

The V and J genes are TRBV27 and TRBJ2-5; TRBD1 aligns across 10 bases. Germline CDR1 is MNHEY and CDR2 is SMNVEV (reference sequence). The CDR3 has 13 amino acids. J lost 5 bases, V lost 9 bases, and 6 bases had no gene match. CDR3 nucleotides: TGTGCCAGTCGGGACAGGGGCAGGGAGACCCAGTACTTC. This encodes CASRDRGRETQYF.

This chain joins TRBV11-2 and TRBJ1-3; D not resolved. The germline V gene encodes CDR1 SGHAT and CDR2 FQNNGV. This CDR3 region has 14 residues. The V and J ends lost 7 bases and 0 bases respectively, with 10 bases between them. The CDR3 bases are TGTGCCAGCACCCCGGGGTTCTCTGGAAACACCATATATTTT. This encodes CASTPGFSGNTIYF. The full variable domain, with the rest looked up from reference TRBV11-2 and TRBJ1-3, is EAGVAQSPRYKIIEKRQSVAFWCNPISGHATLYWYQQILGQGPKLLIQFQNNGVVDDSQLPKDRFSAERLKGVDSTLKIQPAKLEDSAVYLCASTPGFSGNTIYFGEGSWLTVV.

The chain links TRBV19 to TRBJ1-2, with 11 bases identical to TRBD1. Trimming took 6 bases from V and 8 from J; bases not matched to a gene: 5. The CDR3 consists of 13 residues. Germline CDR1 reads LNHDA; CDR2 reads SQIVND (reference sequence). The CDR3 coding sequence is TGTGCCAGTAGCGGGACAGGGGGGGACGGCTACACCTTC. Translated, it gives CASSGTGGDGYTF.

The CDR3 nucleotides read TGTGCCAGCAGCCCTGGACAGGATCACTCCTACGAGCAGTACTTC. Translation: CASSPGQDHSYEQYF. The chain recombines TRBV7-8 with TRBJ2-7, with 7 bases aligning to TRBD1. Germline-derived CDR1 and CDR2 are SGHVS and FQNEAQ. The ends lost 5 bases at V and 0 bases at J; junction bases unmatched: 7. The CDR3 spans 15 residues. The variable domain in full, completed from reference TRBV7-8 and TRBJ2-7, reads GAGVSQSPRYKVAKRGQDVALRCDPISGHVSLFWYQQALGQGPEFLTYFQNEAQLDKSGLPSDRFFAERPEGSVSTLKIQRTQQEDSAVYLCASSPGQDHSYEQYFGPGTRLTVT.